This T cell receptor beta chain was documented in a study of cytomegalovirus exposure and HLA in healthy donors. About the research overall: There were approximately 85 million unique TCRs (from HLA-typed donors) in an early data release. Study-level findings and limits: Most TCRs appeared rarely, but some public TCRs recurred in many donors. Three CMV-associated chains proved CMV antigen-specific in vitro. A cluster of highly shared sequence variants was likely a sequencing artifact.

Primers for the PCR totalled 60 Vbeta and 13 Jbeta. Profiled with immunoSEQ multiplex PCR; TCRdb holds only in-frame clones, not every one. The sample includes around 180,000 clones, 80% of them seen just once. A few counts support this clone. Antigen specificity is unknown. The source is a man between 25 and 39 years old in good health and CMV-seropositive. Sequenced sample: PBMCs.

CDR3 amino acids: CASSDRGGTGVDKSLHF. CDR3 DNA: TGTGCCAGCAGCGACCGAGGGGGCACAGGGGTGGACAAGTCCCTCCACTTT. The chain carries TRBV9 and TRBJ1-6; 7 positions agree with TRBD1. The germline V gene has CDR1 SGDLS and CDR2 YYNGEE. The CDR3 is 17 amino acids. J was trimmed by 14 bases and V by 3 bases; bases with no gene match: 20.